These T cell receptor beta chains were read from a single sample in a study of T cell responses to AZD1222 COVID-19 vaccine. The protocol was immunoSEQ multiplex PCR, while the TCRdb copy is restricted to in-frame clones and leaves out a portion. The sample lists 150,000 to 200,000 clones, around 95% occurring once. The sample was peripheral blood, taken on day 0 of AZD1222 vaccination. These receptors were collected from an adult in good health. Each CDR3 is given with its conserved first and last residue. Each record gives: CDR3 protein, CDR3 DNA, D gene, J gene, V gene. The D gene is left open where the match is weak.

CASSLQLRLYGYTF,TGTGCCAGCAGTCTGCAACTGCGCCTCTATGGCTACACCTTC,NA,TRBJ1-2,TRBV28
CASSSARGYYGYTF,TGCGCCAGCAGCTCGGCCAGGGGCTATTATGGCTACACCTTC,NA,TRBJ1-2,TRBV5-1
CASSQTASGNTIYF,TGTGCCAGCAGCCAGACAGCTTCTGGAAACACCATATATTTT,NA,TRBJ1-3,TRBV3-1/TRBV3-2
CASSPTGPNSPLHF,TGCGCCAGCAGCCCCACAGGACCTAATTCACCCCTCCACTTT,NA,TRBJ1-6,TRBV10-2
CASSPRQGDSGANVLTF,TGTGCCAGCAGTCCCCGACAGGGTGACTCTGGGGCCAACGTCCTGACTTTC,TRBD1,TRBJ2-6,TRBV28
CASSLRDRVRNTEAFF,TGTGCCAGCTCGCTCCGGGACAGGGTAAGGAACACTGAAGCTTTCTTT,TRBD1,TRBJ1-1,TRBV18
CASSLVRTSGRVGNEQFF,TGTGCCAGCAGCTTAGTTCGGACTAGCGGGAGGGTTGGCAATGAGCAGTTCTTC,TRBD2,TRBJ2-1,TRBV7-3
CASSNDGTPDNEQFF,TGTGCCAGCAGCAACGATGGGACCCCAGACAATGAGCAGTTCTTC,NA,TRBJ2-1,TRBV6-5
CASSPAGFSGRARTDTQYF,TGTGCCAGCAGCCCCGCGGGGTTTAGCGGGAGGGCCCGCACAGATACGCAGTATTTT,TRBD2,TRBJ2-3,TRBV7-9
CASSIQSSGNTIYF,TGTGCCAGTAGCATACAGTCCTCTGGAAACACCATATATTTT,NA,TRBJ1-3,TRBV19
CASRQLGARGNTEAFF,TGTGCCAGCAGGCAGTTAGGGGCGAGGGGCAACACTGAAGCTTTCTTT,NA,TRBJ1-1,TRBV5-4
CASAGGPYSGNTIYF,TGTGCCAGCGCAGGGGGTCCCTACTCTGGAAACACCATATATTTT,TRBD1,TRBJ1-3,TRBV28
CASSADYQETQYF,TGTGCCAGCAGCGCGGACTACCAAGAGACCCAGTACTTC,NA,TRBJ2-5,TRBV13
CASSLGLKETQYF,TGTGCCAGCAGCCTGGGACTAAAAGAGACCCAGTACTTC,TRBD2,TRBJ2-5,TRBV12-3/TRBV12-4
CASSLGGPGGENEQYF,TGTGCCAGCAGCTTGGGCGGACCCGGGGGGGAGAACGAGCAGTACTTC,TRBD2,TRBJ2-7,TRBV5-4
CASSRGREPQHF,TGTGCCAGCAGCCGAGGGCGGGAGCCCCAGCATTTT,NA,TRBJ1-5,TRBV3-1/TRBV3-2
CAIRTGPSRTEAFF,TGTGCCATCAGGACGGGACCGTCGCGGACTGAAGCTTTCTTT,NA,TRBJ1-1,TRBV10-3
CASSLWAGAQETQYF,TGTGCCAGCAGCTTATGGGCGGGAGCCCAAGAGACCCAGTACTTC,TRBD2,TRBJ2-5,TRBV7-8
CASRPPGGGNEKLFF,TGTGCCAGCAGACCCCCGGGGGGCGGGAATGAAAAACTGTTTTTT,NA,TRBJ1-4,TRBV28
CASSLYRVDTIYF,TGTGCCAGCAGTTTATATCGTGTGGACACCATATATTTT,NA,TRBJ1-3,TRBV28
CASRTAYNSPLHF,TGTGCCAGCCGGACAGCCTATAATTCACCCCTCCACTTT,NA,TRBJ1-6,TRBV28